This TCR beta chain was found in a study of cytomegalovirus exposure and HLA in healthy donors. 13 Jbeta primers and 60 Vbeta primers were used for the PCR. Clones were read by immunoSEQ multiplex PCR, and TCRdb kept only the in-frame ones, dropping some. This sample has under 150,000 clones, with about 78% found just once. The CDR3 has 15 residues. CDR1 and CDR2 from the germline V gene are MNHEY and SMNVEV (reference sequence). V lost 4 bases and J 4 bases, leaving 16 bases between the germline ends. This chain connects TRBV27 to TRBJ1-2, with D possibly TRBD1 on 6 matching bases. Sequences were obtained from PBMCs. This TCR was recovered from a human donor in good health. Here the CDR3 DNA reads TGTGCCAGCAGTTGGAGAACAGGGTCTCCCTATGGCTACACCTTC. This encodes CASSWRTGSPYGYTF.